This paragraph covers one TCR beta chain sequence. The antigen is unknown. This CDR3 has 12 amino acids. These data are taken from a study of beta chain features in type 1 diabetes. Reverse transcribing all isolated RNA meant expressed TCRB transcripts were sequenced. Deep immunoSEQ sequencing covered naive, central memory and regulatory T cell samples. Here immunoSEQ multiplex PCR was the method, and the copy in TCRdb shows in-frame clones only, minus some. The repertoire holds hundreds of thousands of clones, approximately 31% seen once, with about 0.065% in the top ten. Sorted CD4+ subsets: naive, central memory, regulatory, stem cell-like memory (CD45RO/CCR7/CD25/CD127/CD95/CD27 panel). Overall study findings and caveats: Significant though moderate, a shortening of TCRB CDR3s appeared in all four CD4+ subsets of Type 1 diabetes patients. TCRB repertoires of naive, central memory and Treg cells appeared more similar among patients than among healthy donors.

The receptor comes from a man between 18 and 35 years old in good health. The chain has TRBV21-1 and TRBJ2-3; the table's D call TRBD1 went unverified against the DNA. TRBV21-1 is a pseudogene locus. What was sequenced was naive CD4+ T cells from blood. CDR3 residues: CASVGSTDTQYF. The CDR3 DNA sequence: TGTGCCAGCGTGGGCAGCACAGATACGCAGTATTTT.